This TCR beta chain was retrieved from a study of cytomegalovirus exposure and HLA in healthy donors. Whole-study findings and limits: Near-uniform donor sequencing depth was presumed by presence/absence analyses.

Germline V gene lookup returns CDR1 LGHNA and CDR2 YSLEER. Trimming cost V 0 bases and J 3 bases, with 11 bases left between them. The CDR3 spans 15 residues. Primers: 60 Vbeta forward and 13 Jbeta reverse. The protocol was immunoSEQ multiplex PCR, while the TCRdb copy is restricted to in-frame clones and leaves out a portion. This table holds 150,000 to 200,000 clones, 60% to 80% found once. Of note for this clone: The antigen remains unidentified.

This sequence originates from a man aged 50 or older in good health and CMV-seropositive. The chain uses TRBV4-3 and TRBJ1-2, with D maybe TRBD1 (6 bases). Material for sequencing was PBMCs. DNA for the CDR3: TGCGCCAGCAGCCAAGAAAACAGGGCTGACTATGGCTACACCTTC. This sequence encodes CASSQENRADYGYTF.